This T cell receptor beta chain came from a study of blood T cell repertoires in COVID-19. Across the whole study: Spain, Italy and the United States supplied samples that represented acute and convalescent COVID-19.

Original processing methods: Estimation of nucleated cell counts was performed using reference gene primer amplification. Clones were read by immunoSEQ multiplex PCR, and TCRdb kept only the in-frame ones, dropping some. The V and J calls and clone size were taken over from that table, and D and trimming were inferred from the DNA. The sample lists around 300,000 clones; approximately 85% were seen once. Germline CDR1 SQVTM, CDR2 ANQGSEA. V trimming: 6 bases; J trimming: 5 bases; junction bases outside the gene matches: 2. The CDR3 covers 11 residues. This clone appeared once. Other DNA sequences within the sample encode an identical CDR3.

This clonotype originated in a human donor in a cohort sampled during active COVID-19. Sample: peripheral blood. V is TRBV29-1 and J is TRBJ1-2; TRBD1 agrees at 8 bases. CDR3 nucleotides: TGCAGCGTACGGACAGGGTATGGCTACACCTTC. This translates into CSVRTGYGYTF.